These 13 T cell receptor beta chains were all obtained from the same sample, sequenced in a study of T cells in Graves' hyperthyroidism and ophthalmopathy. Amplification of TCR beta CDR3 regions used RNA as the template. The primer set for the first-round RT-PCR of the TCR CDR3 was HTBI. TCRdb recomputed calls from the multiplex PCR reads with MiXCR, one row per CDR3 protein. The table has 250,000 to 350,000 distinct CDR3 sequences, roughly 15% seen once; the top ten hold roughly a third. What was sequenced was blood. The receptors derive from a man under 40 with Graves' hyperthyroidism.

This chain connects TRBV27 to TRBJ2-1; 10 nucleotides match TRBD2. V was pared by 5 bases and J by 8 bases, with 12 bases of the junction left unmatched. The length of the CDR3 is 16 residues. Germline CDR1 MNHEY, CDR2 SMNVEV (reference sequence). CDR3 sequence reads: CASSTATSGRADEQFF. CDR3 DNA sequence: TGTGCCAGCAGTACTGCAACCAGCGGGAGGGCCGATGAGCAGTTCTTC.

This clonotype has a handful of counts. CDR3 nucleotides: TGCAGCGTTGGCGGTGTGGATGAAAAACTGTTTTTT. Its protein is CSVGGVDEKLFF. V usage is TRBV29-1 and J usage is TRBJ1-4; D is unclear. Germline V gene sequence: CDR1 SQVTM, CDR2 ANQGSEA. The CDR3 is 12 residues long. Between the trimmed V and J ends, which lost 4 bases and 6 bases, there was a span of 9 bases.

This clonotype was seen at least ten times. The CDR3 is CSATSGSSYEQYF. CDR3 DNA: TGCAGTGCTACCTCTGGGAGCTCCTACGAGCAGTACTTC. The V gene is TRBV20-1, the J gene TRBJ2-7, with TRBD2 as a possible D gene (5 bases). Germline lookup yields CDR1 DFQATT and CDR2 SNEGSKA (reference sequence). V was pared by 4 bases and J by 0 bases, with 10 bases between. The CDR3 has 13 amino acids.

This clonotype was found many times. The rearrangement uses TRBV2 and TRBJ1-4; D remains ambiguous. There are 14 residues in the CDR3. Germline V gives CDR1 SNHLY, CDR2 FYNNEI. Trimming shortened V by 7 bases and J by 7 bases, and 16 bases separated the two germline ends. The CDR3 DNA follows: TGTGCCAGCATCATTGGAGGCGGAGGTGAAAAACTGTTTTTT. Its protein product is CASIIGGGGEKLFF.

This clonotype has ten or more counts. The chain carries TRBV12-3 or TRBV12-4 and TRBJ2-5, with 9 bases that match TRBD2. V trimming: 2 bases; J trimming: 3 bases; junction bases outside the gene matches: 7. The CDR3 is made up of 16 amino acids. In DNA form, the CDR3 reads TGTGCCAGCAGTTTATTTGCGGGAGGGGATGAAGAGACCCAGTACTTC. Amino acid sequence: CASSLFAGGDEETQYF.

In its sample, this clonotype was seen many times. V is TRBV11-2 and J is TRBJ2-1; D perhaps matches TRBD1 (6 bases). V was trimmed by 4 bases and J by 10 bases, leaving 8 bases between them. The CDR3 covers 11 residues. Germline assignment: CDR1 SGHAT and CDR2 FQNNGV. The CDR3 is CASSSQGEQFF. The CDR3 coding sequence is TGTGCCAGCAGCTCACAGGGAGAGCAGTTCTTC.

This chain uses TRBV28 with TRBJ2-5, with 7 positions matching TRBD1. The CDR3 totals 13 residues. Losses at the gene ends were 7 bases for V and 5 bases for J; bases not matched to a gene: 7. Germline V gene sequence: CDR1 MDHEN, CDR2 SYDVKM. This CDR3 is CASTGADRETQYF. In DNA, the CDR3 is TGTGCCAGCACAGGAGCGGACAGGGAGACCCAGTACTTC.

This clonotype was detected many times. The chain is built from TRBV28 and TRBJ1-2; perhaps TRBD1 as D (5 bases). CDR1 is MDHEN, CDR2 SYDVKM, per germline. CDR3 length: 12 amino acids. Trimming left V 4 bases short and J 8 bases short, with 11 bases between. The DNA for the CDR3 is TGTGCCAGCAGTTACGGGGCCACGGGCTACACCTTC. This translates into CASSYGATGYTF.

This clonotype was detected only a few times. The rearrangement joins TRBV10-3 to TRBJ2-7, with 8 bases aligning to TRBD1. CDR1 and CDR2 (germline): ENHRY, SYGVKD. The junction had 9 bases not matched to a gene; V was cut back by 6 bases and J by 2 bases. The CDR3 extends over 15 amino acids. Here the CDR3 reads CAIRSRTGGTYEQYF. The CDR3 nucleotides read TGTGCCATCAGGTCCCGCACAGGGGGTACCTACGAGCAGTACTTC.

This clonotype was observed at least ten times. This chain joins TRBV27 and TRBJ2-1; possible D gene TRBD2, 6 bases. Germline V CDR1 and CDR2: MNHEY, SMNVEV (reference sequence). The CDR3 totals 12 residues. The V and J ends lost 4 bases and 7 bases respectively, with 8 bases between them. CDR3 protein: CASSWGRNEQFF. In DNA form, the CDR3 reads TGTGCCAGCAGTTGGGGGAGGAATGAGCAGTTCTTC.

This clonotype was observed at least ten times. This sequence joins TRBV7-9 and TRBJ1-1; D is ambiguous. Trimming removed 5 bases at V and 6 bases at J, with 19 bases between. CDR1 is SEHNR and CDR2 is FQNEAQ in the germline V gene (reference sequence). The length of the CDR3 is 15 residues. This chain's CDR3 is CASSPICHTSPEAFF. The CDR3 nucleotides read TGTGCCAGCAGCCCTATCTGCCACACATCCCCTGAAGCTTTCTTT.

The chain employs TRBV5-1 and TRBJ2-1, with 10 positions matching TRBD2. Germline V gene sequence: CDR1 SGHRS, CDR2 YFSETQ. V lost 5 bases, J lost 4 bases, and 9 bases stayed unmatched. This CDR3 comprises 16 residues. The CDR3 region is CASSSPGTSEYNEQFF. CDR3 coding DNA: TGCGCCAGCAGTTCACCCGGGACTAGCGAGTACAATGAGCAGTTCTTC.

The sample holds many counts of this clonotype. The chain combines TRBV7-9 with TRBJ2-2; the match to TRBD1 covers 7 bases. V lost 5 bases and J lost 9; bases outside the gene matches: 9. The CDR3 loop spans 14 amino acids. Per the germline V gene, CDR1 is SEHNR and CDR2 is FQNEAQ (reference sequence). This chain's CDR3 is CASSPLRGPRELFF. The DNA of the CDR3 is TGTGCCAGCAGCCCACTGAGGGGGCCAAGGGAGCTGTTTTTT.